This record concerns one T cell receptor (beta chain) sequence. The antigen is not known. Trimming took 7 bases from V and 1 from J, leaving 18 bases between them. The CDR3 length is 16 residues. Germline V gives CDR1 KGHDR, CDR2 SFDVKD. This specimen comes from a study of T cell responses to AZD1222 COVID-19 vaccine. Points from the study as a whole: Two AZD1222 administrations were followed by greater Spike-specific TCR breadth and depth.

TCRdb's copy holds only in-frame clones and misses some; the assay was immunoSEQ multiplex PCR. The table has fewer than 110,000 clones, around 90% seen once; the top ten hold roughly 6.2%. The chain uses TRBV24-1 and TRBJ1-1; D is undetermined. The receptor was derived from an adult who received the AZD1222 COVID-19 vaccine. The specimen comprised peripheral blood, sampled 28 days after the second AZD1222 dose. As DNA, the CDR3 is TGTGCCACCAGAGCCCCCAATTCCCGGGGGAACACTGAAGCTTTCTTT. It encodes CATRAPNSRGNTEAFF.